A selection of T cell receptor beta chains follows, all from one sample in a study of blood T cell repertoires in COVID-19. The protocol was immunoSEQ multiplex PCR, while the TCRdb copy is restricted to in-frame clones and leaves out a portion. Here the sample spans 130,000 or so clones, over 75% being singletons. The sequencing sample was made of peripheral blood. These TCRs come from a human donor in a cohort sampled during active COVID-19. Each CDR3 is given with its conserved first and last residue. The order of the fields is clone size, J gene, D gene, V gene, CDR3 protein, CDR3 DNA. D genes are given only for firm matches. A clone size is listed for some rows: how often the clone was seen (once, few, many), or a class if it is expanded.

clone_size: .
j_call: TRBJ2-1
d_call: .
v_call: TRBV2
cdr3_aa: CASLPVLIRDEQFF
cdr3_nt: TGTGCCAGCCTCCCGGTCCTGATACGCGATGAGCAGTTCTTC

clone_size: .
j_call: TRBJ2-1
d_call: TRBD2
v_call: TRBV11-3
cdr3_aa: CASSIGLVNEQFF
cdr3_nt: TGTGCCAGCAGCATTGGACTAGTGAATGAGCAGTTCTTC

clone_size: once
j_call: TRBJ1-4
d_call: .
v_call: TRBV18
cdr3_aa: CASSPGGGDEKLFF
cdr3_nt: TGTGCCAGCTCCCCAGGAGGGGGGGACGAAAAACTGTTTTTT

clone_size: few
j_call: TRBJ1-4
d_call: TRBD1
v_call: TRBV18
cdr3_aa: CASSRRGQGGEKLFF
cdr3_nt: TGTGCCAGCTCACGCCGAGGACAGGGGGGTGAAAAACTGTTTTTT

clone_size: .
j_call: TRBJ2-1
d_call: .
v_call: TRBV7-2
cdr3_aa: CASSYQSGGLYNEQFF
cdr3_nt: TGTGCCAGCAGCTACCAATCGGGGGGCCTATACAATGAGCAGTTCTTC

clone_size: .
j_call: TRBJ2-3
d_call: .
v_call: TRBV10-3
cdr3_aa: CAISNREGVTDTQYF
cdr3_nt: TGTGCCATCAGTAACCGAGAGGGGGTGACAGATACGCAGTATTTT

clone_size: .
j_call: TRBJ2-5
d_call: .
v_call: TRBV3-1/TRBV3-2
cdr3_aa: CASSQAGRETQYF
cdr3_nt: TGTGCCAGCAGCCAGGCAGGGCGGGAGACCCAGTACTTC

clone_size: .
j_call: TRBJ2-7
d_call: TRBD2
v_call: TRBV5-4
cdr3_aa: CASSLGGLAGADEQYF
cdr3_nt: TGTGCCAGCAGCTTGGGGGGGCTAGCGGGAGCGGACGAGCAGTACTTC

clone_size: .
j_call: TRBJ2-2
d_call: TRBD1
v_call: TRBV5-1
cdr3_aa: CASSMGQGTGELFF
cdr3_nt: TGCGCCAGCAGCATGGGACAGGGGACCGGGGAGCTGTTTTTT

clone_size: .
j_call: TRBJ1-2
d_call: TRBD1
v_call: TRBV10-1
cdr3_aa: CASSEVRGHDYGYTF
cdr3_nt: TGCGCCAGCAGTGAGGTCAGGGGGCACGACTATGGCTACACCTTC

clone_size: many
j_call: TRBJ1-1
d_call: TRBD1
v_call: TRBV19
cdr3_aa: CASSTDRDLQAFF
cdr3_nt: TGTGCCAGTAGTACGGACAGGGATTTACAGGCTTTCTTT

clone_size: .
j_call: TRBJ2-7
d_call: .
v_call: TRBV29-1
cdr3_aa: CSVVGRGSNYEQYF
cdr3_nt: TGCAGCGTTGTGGGGAGGGGGTCCAACTACGAGCAGTACTTC

clone_size: .
j_call: TRBJ2-1
d_call: TRBD1
v_call: TRBV18
cdr3_aa: CASSRQGNEQFF
cdr3_nt: TGTGCCAGCTCAAGACAGGGGAATGAGCAGTTCTTC

clone_size: .
j_call: TRBJ2-3
d_call: .
v_call: TRBV10-3
cdr3_aa: CAISESALSDTQYF
cdr3_nt: TGTGCCATCAGTGAGTCTGCGTTGTCAGATACGCAGTATTTT

clone_size: few
j_call: TRBJ1-6
d_call: TRBD1
v_call: TRBV28
cdr3_aa: CASSSPGTGSNSPLHF
cdr3_nt: TGTGCCAGCAGTTCCCCCGGGACAGGGTCTAATTCACCCCTCCACTTT

clone_size: .
j_call: TRBJ2-7
d_call: TRBD1
v_call: TRBV5-4
cdr3_aa: CASSLAGTGDYEQYF
cdr3_nt: TGTGCCAGCAGCTTGGCCGGGACAGGTGACTACGAGCAGTACTTC

clone_size: .
j_call: TRBJ2-7
d_call: .
v_call: TRBV7-9
cdr3_aa: CASSFPGTIPYEQYF
cdr3_nt: TGTGCCAGCAGCTTCCCGGGAACCATCCCGTACGAGCAGTACTTC

clone_size: .
j_call: TRBJ2-1
d_call: .
v_call: TRBV6-2/TRBV6-3
cdr3_aa: CASSRAATYNEQFF
cdr3_nt: TGTGCCAGCAGTAGAGCGGCAACCTACAATGAGCAGTTCTTC

clone_size: .
j_call: TRBJ2-3
d_call: .
v_call: TRBV5-1
cdr3_aa: CASSLGGRGSRVDTQYF
cdr3_nt: TGCGCCAGCAGCTTGGGAGGCCGGGGGTCCCGGGTAGATACGCAGTATTTT

clone_size: few
j_call: TRBJ1-6
d_call: TRBD1
v_call: TRBV27
cdr3_aa: CASSLEDRNNSPLHF
cdr3_nt: TGTGCCAGCAGTTTAGAGGACAGGAATAATTCACCCCTCCACTTT

clone_size: .
j_call: TRBJ2-1
d_call: .
v_call: TRBV21-1
cdr3_aa: CASSPSGTSEGNEQFF
cdr3_nt: TGTGCCAGCAGCCCTTCTGGGACTAGCGAGGGGAATGAGCAGTTCTTC

clone_size: .
j_call: TRBJ2-2
d_call: TRBD2
v_call: TRBV3-1/TRBV3-2
cdr3_aa: CASSQAPGGGRNTGELFF
cdr3_nt: TGTGCCAGCAGCCAAGCCCCCGGCGGCGGGAGGAACACCGGGGAGCTGTTTTTT

clone_size: .
j_call: TRBJ2-3
d_call: .
v_call: TRBV5-6
cdr3_aa: CASSHSGTYTDTQYF
cdr3_nt: TGTGCCAGCAGCCATTCCGGGACTTACACAGATACGCAGTATTTT

clone_size: .
j_call: TRBJ1-2
d_call: .
v_call: TRBV7-2
cdr3_aa: CASSSTAGGYGYTF
cdr3_nt: TGTGCCAGCAGCTCTACGGCGGGCGGCTATGGCTACACCTTC

clone_size: .
j_call: TRBJ2-2
d_call: .
v_call: TRBV2
cdr3_aa: CASSGKERSTGELFF
cdr3_nt: TGTGCCAGCAGTGGGAAGGAGCGGAGCACCGGGGAGCTGTTTTTT

clone_size: few
j_call: TRBJ1-6
d_call: TRBD1
v_call: TRBV18
cdr3_aa: CASSPDRDSPLHF
cdr3_nt: TGTGCCAGCTCACCGGACAGGGATTCACCCCTCCACTTT

clone_size: once
j_call: TRBJ1-4
d_call: .
v_call: TRBV12-2
cdr3_aa: CASRSRWRTAGEKLFF
cdr3_nt: TGTGCAAGTCGCTCCCGGTGGCGGACTGCGGGTGAAAAACTGTTTTTT

clone_size: few
j_call: TRBJ2-5
d_call: .
v_call: TRBV15
cdr3_aa: CATSRGASSRQETQYF
cdr3_nt: TGTGCCACCAGCAGAGGGGCCTCCTCCCGCCAAGAGACCCAGTACTTC

clone_size: .
j_call: TRBJ1-5
d_call: TRBD1
v_call: TRBV28
cdr3_aa: CASRRTGGNQPQHF
cdr3_nt: TGTGCCAGCAGAAGGACAGGGGGGAATCAGCCCCAGCATTTT

clone_size: .
j_call: TRBJ2-5
d_call: .
v_call: TRBV5-5
cdr3_aa: CASSFRSLSQETQYF
cdr3_nt: TGTGCCAGCAGCTTTCGGTCGCTGAGCCAAGAGACCCAGTACTTC

clone_size: few
j_call: TRBJ1-2
d_call: TRBD1
v_call: TRBV6-2/TRBV6-3
cdr3_aa: CASSNRGYGYTF
cdr3_nt: TGTGCCAGCAGCAACAGGGGCTATGGCTACACCTTC

clone_size: .
j_call: TRBJ2-4
d_call: .
v_call: TRBV5-4
cdr3_aa: CASSDARSGAKNIQYF
cdr3_nt: TGTGCCAGCAGCGACGCTCGAAGCGGGGCCAAAAACATTCAGTACTTC

clone_size: once
j_call: TRBJ2-3
d_call: .
v_call: TRBV2
cdr3_aa: CASSAREAADTQYF
cdr3_nt: TGTGCCAGCAGTGCCAGGGAGGCGGCAGATACGCAGTATTTT